This T cell receptor beta chain is drawn from a study of blood T cells in healthy people across ages. Whole-study findings and limits: The unsorted PBMCs prevented any conclusive comparison of naive versus antigen-experienced cells. A greater number of naive CD4+ cells and higher diversity distinguished long-lived donors from aged donors. Among T cells, TCR beta diversity per million cells dropped roughly linearly as age rose.

Primers used in a second PCR of roughly 7 to 12 cycles were a sample-barcoded 5' primer and a J-beta primer mix. Each cDNA was tagged by a template-switch adaptor containing 12 random nucleotides. TCRdb reprocessed the 5' RACE reads via MiXCR and lists one record per CDR3 protein. Seen here are around 1.5 million distinct CDR3 sequences, approximately 32% observed once, and the top ten hold about 10%. About this clonotype itself: Its specificity is not known.

This TCR was recovered from a woman in her twenties or thirties in good health. Specimen: blood.

CDR3: CSARDEGGGTQYF. The CDR3 DNA sequence: TGCAGTGCTAGAGATGAGGGGGGAGGGACCCAGTACTTC. The chain recombines TRBV20-1 with TRBJ2-7, with D possibly called TRBD1 or TRBD2 (6 bases each). The DNA end is more similar to TRBJ2-5, so the J call may be wrong. The germline V gene has CDR1 DFQATT and CDR2 SNEGSKA (reference sequence). The CDR3 extends over 13 amino acids.